The 32 T cell receptor beta chains below were found in one sample sequenced in a study of T cells in pancreatic ductal adenocarcinoma. Data came from immunoSEQ multiplex PCR; TCRdb stores just in-frame clones and leaves some out. The sample carries 11,000 or so clones, around 86% recorded once. Surgery without prior neoadjuvant therapy was the treatment of the selected pancreatic ductal adenocarcinoma patients. The sequencing sample was made of PBMCs. The receptors here all came from a human donor with pancreatic ductal adenocarcinoma.

The chain links TRBV15 to TRBJ1-5, with unresolved D. The CDR3 is 14 amino acids. V dropped 0 bases and J dropped 2 bases, with 5 bases sitting between them. CDR1 is LNHNV and CDR2 is YYDKDF in the germline V gene (reference sequence). CDR3: CATSRDGRNQPQHF. CDR3 DNA sequence: TGTGCCACCAGCAGAGACGGCCGCAATCAGCCCCAGCATTTT.

This sequence joins TRBV20-1 and TRBJ2-1; D not resolved. Germline values: CDR1 DFQATT, CDR2 SNEGSKA (reference sequence). The CDR3 is 10 residues long. Trimming took 1 base from V and 8 from J, leaving 3 bases between them. CDR3 residues: CSARGDEQFF. Here the CDR3 DNA reads TGCAGTGCTAGAGGGGATGAGCAGTTCTTC.

J is TRBJ2-3 and V is TRBV9; a weak D match, TRBD2 (6 bases). CDR3 length: 16 residues. CDR1 is SGDLS and CDR2 is YYNGEE in the germline V gene. The V and J ends lost 3 bases and 5 bases respectively, with 19 bases between them. The DNA for the CDR3 is TGTGCCAGCAGCGATAGCGGTTCGACTTTAGGAGATACGCAGTATTTT. Amino acids: CASSDSGSTLGDTQYF.

This clone has only a few counts. The chain employs TRBV28 and TRBJ1-5; D remains ambiguous. The V gene lost 5 bases and the J gene lost 1 base, with 12 bases spanning the gap. CDR1 is MDHEN, CDR2 SYDVKM, per germline. The CDR3 loop spans 15 amino acids. The CDR3 here is CASSPPGNSNQPQHF. DNA for the CDR3: TGTGCCAGCAGTCCCCCCGGAAACAGCAATCAGCCCCAGCATTTT.

The V call is TRBV27, the J call TRBJ1-4; D is uncertain. Germline V gene data show CDR1 as MNHEY and CDR2 as SMNVEV (reference sequence). Trimming cost V 3 bases and J 6 bases, with 8 bases left between them. The CDR3 has 13 amino acids. CDR3 amino acids: CASSFEGDEKLFF. For the CDR3, the DNA is TGTGCCAGCAGTTTTGAAGGAGATGAAAAACTGTTTTTT.

This clone was detected once. The chain joins TRBV28 to TRBJ2-7; a possible D gene is TRBD2 (6 bases). This CDR3 region has 15 residues. CDR1 MDHEN and CDR2 SYDVKM come from the germline V gene. Trimming shortened V by 3 bases and J by 0 bases, and 12 bases separated the two germline ends. CDR3 region: CASSLEGPSSYEQYF. Here the CDR3 DNA reads TGTGCCAGCAGTTTGGAGGGACCCAGCTCCTACGAGCAGTACTTC.

The chain joins TRBV18 to TRBJ1-1; D is possibly TRBD1 (5 bases). Trimming removed 3 bases at V and 4 bases at J, with 9 bases between. Germline-derived CDR1 and CDR2 are KGHSH and LQKENI. The CDR3 covers 13 residues. DNA for the CDR3: TGTGCCAGCTCACCGGGACGGATCACTGAAGCTTTCTTT. This gives the protein CASSPGRITEAFF. Complete variable domain (other parts from reference TRBV18 and TRBJ1-1): NAGVMQNPRHLVRRRGQEARLRCSPMKGHSHVYWYRQLPEEGLKFMVYLQKENIIDESGMPKERFSAEFPKEGPSILRIQQVVRGDSAAYFCASSPGRITEAFFGQGTRLTVV.

The chain links TRBV5-1 to TRBJ2-2; TRBD1 might be the D (6 bases). The V and J ends lost 3 bases and 2 bases respectively, with 11 bases between them. CDR3 length: 15 amino acids. Germline values: CDR1 SGHRS, CDR2 YFSETQ. CDR3 sequence (DNA): TGCGCCAGCAGCTCAGGGGACCCTAACACCGGGGAGCTGTTTTTT. This codes for CASSSGDPNTGELFF.

The chain carries TRBV5-4 and TRBJ2-1; no clear D. Per the germline V gene, CDR1 is SGHNT and CDR2 is YYREEE (reference sequence). Trimming removed 1 base from V and 5 bases from J, with 10 bases in between. This CDR3 is built from 14 residues. CDR3 bases: TGTGCCAGCAGCTTGTTTCTGGCACACAATGAGCAGTTCTTC. Translating gives CASSLFLAHNEQFF.

V usage is TRBV10-3 and J usage is TRBJ2-7; TRBD1 aligns across 8 bases. In germline, CDR1 is ENHRY, CDR2 SYGVKD. The trim removed 3 bases at V and 3 bases at J, leaving 10 bases unmatched. CDR3 length equals 16 residues. The CDR3 DNA reads TGTGCCATCAGTGACCGAGGGCAGGGGGCAGGCTACGAGCAGTACTTC. It yields the protein CAISDRGQGAGYEQYF.

The chain carries TRBV6-1 and TRBJ1-5; the match to TRBD1 covers 8 bases. The germline gives CDR1 MNHNS, CDR2 SASEGT. CDR3 length equals 16 residues. J was trimmed by 5 bases and V by 2 bases; bases with no gene match: 8. The CDR3 coding sequence is TGTGCCAGCAGTGAAAGCAGGGGGCGGGGGTATCAGCCCCAGCATTTT. This translates into CASSESRGRGYQPQHF.

V gene TRBV9 combines with J gene TRBJ2-1; D gene unclear. The CDR3 extends over 13 amino acids. Germline CDR1 reads SGDLS; CDR2 reads YYNGEE. V was shortened by 3 bases and J by 5 bases, with 9 bases between the two germline ends. The CDR3 region is CASSDRANNEQFF. The DNA of the CDR3 is TGTGCCAGCAGCGACCGGGCCAACAATGAGCAGTTCTTC.

The chain links TRBV7-2 to TRBJ2-1, with no clear D. Germline loops: CDR1 SGHTA, CDR2 FQGNSA. Trimming cost V 0 bases and J 8 bases, with 8 bases left between them. CDR3 length: 13 amino acids. CDR3 protein: CASSLARQDEQFF. CDR3 bases: TGTGCCAGCAGCTTAGCGCGGCAGGATGAGCAGTTCTTC.

The chain combines TRBV7-8 with TRBJ1-1; 9 bases align to TRBD1. The CDR3 sequence is 15 residues long. The trim removed 5 bases at V and 3 bases at J, leaving 7 bases unmatched. CDR1 is SGHVS, CDR2 FQNEAQ, per germline. Here the CDR3 DNA reads TGTGCCAGCAGCATCCGGGACAGGGTTCACACTGAAGCTTTCTTT. Protein: CASSIRDRVHTEAFF.

This sequence joins TRBV19 and TRBJ1-1; TRBD1 aligns across 10 bases. The V gene's germline CDR1 is LNHDA and CDR2 SQIVND (reference sequence). The CDR3 has 16 amino acids. The trim removed 1 base at V and 2 bases at J, leaving 4 bases unmatched. This chain's CDR3 is CASSIGDRGFNTEAFF. DNA of the CDR3: TGTGCCAGTAGTATAGGGGACAGGGGATTCAACACTGAAGCTTTCTTT.

The J gene is TRBJ2-1, the V gene TRBV6-6; TRBD1 agrees at 7 bases. V was clipped by 6 bases and J by 5 bases; unmatched bases: 7. This CDR3 contains 14 residues. Germline V gives CDR1 MNHNY, CDR2 SVGAGI (reference sequence). The CDR3 DNA follows: TGTGCCAGCAGAACCTGGGACAGACACAATGAGCAGTTCTTC. It encodes CASRTWDRHNEQFF.

The J gene is TRBJ1-3, the V gene TRBV19; D remains ambiguous. Trimming took 10 bases from V and 0 from J, leaving 16 bases between them. CDR3 length: 15 amino acids. The germline V gene encodes CDR1 LNHDA and CDR2 SQIVND (reference sequence). DNA for the CDR3: TGTGCCACCTACCCCGGCGGGATCTCTGGAAACACCATATATTTT. Translated, it gives CATYPGGISGNTIYF.

This sequence joins TRBV19 and TRBJ2-1; D may be TRBD2 (6 bases). Trimming stripped 11 bases from V and 6 bases from J, with 23 bases between. The CDR3 length is 15 residues. CDR1 and CDR2 from the germline V gene are LNHDA and SQIVND (reference sequence). The CDR3 DNA follows: TGTGCCTCGAAGACCAGCAAGGAGGGCCCCAATGAGCAGTTCTTC. Translating gives CASKTSKEGPNEQFF.

The genes are TRBV19 and TRBJ2-3; D is tentatively TRBD1 or TRBD2 (5 bases each). Trimming took 5 bases from V and 7 from J, leaving 16 bases between them. The germline V gene has CDR1 LNHDA and CDR2 SQIVND (reference sequence). This CDR3 spans 14 amino acids. CDR3 residues: CASSDSSGRNTQYF. CDR3 coding DNA: TGTGCCAGTAGTGACAGCTCGGGACGAAATACGCAGTATTTT. Full variable domain (outside the CDR3, taken from reference TRBV19 and TRBJ2-3): DGGITQSPKYLFRKEGQNVTLSCEQNLNHDAMYWYRQDPGQGLRLIYYSQIVNDFQKGDIAEGYSVSREKKESFPLTVTSAQKNPTAFYLCASSDSSGRNTQYFGPGTRLTVL.

The chain couples TRBV19 to TRBJ1-5; D gene unclear. CDR1 is LNHDA, CDR2 SQIVND, per germline (reference sequence). CDR3 length equals 15 residues. Trimming stripped 3 bases from V and 3 bases from J, with 12 bases between. In DNA form, the CDR3 reads TGTGCCAGTAGTATCTTACGGGAAACCAATCAGCCCCAGCATTTT. It translates to CASSILRETNQPQHF.

This clone has only one observation. The CDR3 DNA reads TGCGCCAGCAGTGAACAGGGGGCGTTGGATACGCAGTATTTT. Translated, it gives CASSEQGALDTQYF. This chain uses TRBV10-2 with TRBJ2-3, with 9 positions matching TRBD1. After removal of 3 bases from V and 6 bases from J, the junction contained 4 bases not matched to a gene. The germline V gene has CDR1 WSHSY and CDR2 SAAADI. The CDR3 runs to 14 residues.

The rearrangement uses TRBV11-2 and TRBJ2-7; D gene ambiguous. Germline V CDR1 and CDR2: SGHAT, FQNNGV. Trimming cost V 4 bases and J 4 bases, with 8 bases left between them. CDR3 length equals 12 residues. CDR3: CASSSTWYEQYF. The CDR3 nucleotides read TGTGCCAGCAGCTCTACCTGGTACGAGCAGTACTTC.

For this clone: The junction and the germline gene differ at one end; a read error may be behind it. V and J are TRBV9 and TRBJ2-1; D is ambiguous. The CDR3 totals 8 residues. CDR1 is SGDLS, CDR2 YYNGEE, per germline. This chain's CDR3 is CWYNEQFF. CDR3 nucleotide sequence: TGCTGGTACAATGAGCAGTTCTTC.

A word on this clone: Other DNA sequences of this sample code for an identical CDR3. This rearrangement joins TRBV5-1 to TRBJ2-3; tentatively, D is TRBD1 (7 bases). The CDR3 is made up of 15 amino acids. V lost 0 bases to trimming and J lost 3 bases, with 11 bases between them. Germline assignment: CDR1 SGHRS and CDR2 YFSETQ. This CDR3 is CASSLVAGGTDTQYF. As DNA, the CDR3 is TGCGCCAGCAGCTTGGTGGCAGGGGGGACAGATACGCAGTATTTT.

The chain links TRBV5-1 to TRBJ2-7; D is ambiguous. Germline values: CDR1 SGHRS, CDR2 YFSETQ. This CDR3 has 15 amino acids. With 4 bases removed from V and 1 base from J, the gap between germline ends came to 15 bases. CDR3 in DNA: TGCGCCAGCAGCCCGGACGGTCTCGGTTCCTACGAGCAGTACTTC. Protein: CASSPDGLGSYEQYF.

The chain recombines TRBV5-4 with TRBJ1-2, with D possibly being TRBD1 (6 bases). The CDR3 sequence is 13 residues long. Germline-derived CDR1 and CDR2 are SGHNT and YYREEE (reference sequence). V lost 1 base to trimming and J lost 7 bases, with 11 bases between them. The CDR3 region is CASSLRGGSGYTF. The CDR3 DNA follows: TGTGCCAGCAGCTTGAGGGGGGGTAGTGGCTACACCTTC.

The V call is TRBV27, the J call TRBJ1-5; tentative D call: TRBD1 (6 bases). The CDR3 runs to 13 residues. Trimming pared 8 bases from V and 9 bases from J, leaving 17 bases between. Germline V CDR1 and CDR2: MNHEY, SMNVEV (reference sequence). The CDR3 nucleotides are TGTGCCAGCTCACCCACAACAGGGCTGCCCCAGCATTTT. This codes for CASSPTTGLPQHF.

The chain employs TRBV5-5 and TRBJ2-5, with TRBD2 as a possible D gene (6 bases). Germline assignment: CDR1 SGHKS and CDR2 YYEKEE (reference sequence). V lost 3 bases and J 4 bases, leaving 10 bases between the germline ends. The CDR3 is made up of 13 amino acids. The CDR3 is CASSWTTPETQYF. DNA of the CDR3: TGTGCCAGCAGCTGGACTACTCCAGAGACCCAGTACTTC.

This clone was observed a single time. The V gene is TRBV7-8, the J gene TRBJ2-2; maybe TRBD2 (7 bases). The V gene lost 5 bases and the J gene lost 2 bases, with 21 bases spanning the gap. This CDR3 comprises 18 residues. The germline gives CDR1 SGHVS, CDR2 FQNEAQ. The CDR3 DNA sequence: TGTGCCAGCAGCCCCCGGGGGGCAGCCCTACGTAACACCGGGGAGCTGTTTTTT. Translating it yields CASSPRGAALRNTGELFF.

The chain has TRBV29-1 and TRBJ2-7; 10 nucleotides match TRBD2. J gave up 2 bases and V 4 bases, and 8 bases lay outside the gene matches. In germline, CDR1 is SQVTM, CDR2 ANQGSEA. CDR3 length: 15 residues. Written as DNA, the CDR3 is TGCAGCGTTGGGGCAGGACTAGCGGTAGCCTACGAGCAGTACTTC. Its translation: CSVGAGLAVAYEQYF.

The rearrangement uses TRBV7-9 and TRBJ2-3; TRBD2 matches at 8 bases. J was trimmed by 2 bases and V by 8 bases; bases with no gene match: 6. This CDR3 has 14 amino acids. Germline V CDR1 and CDR2: SEHNR, FQNEAQ (reference sequence). The CDR3 protein is CASAGGETTDTQYF. CDR3 DNA: TGTGCCAGCGCGGGGGGCGAGACCACAGATACGCAGTATTTT.

DNA of the CDR3: TGTGCCAGCAGCGATAGAAACACCATATATTTT. As protein: CASSDRNTIYF. The gene calls are TRBV9 and TRBJ1-3; D uncertain. The germline CDR1 and CDR2 sequences are SGDLS and YYNGEE. Deletions cut 3 bases from V and 5 bases from J, with 3 bases between. CDR3 length equals 11 residues.